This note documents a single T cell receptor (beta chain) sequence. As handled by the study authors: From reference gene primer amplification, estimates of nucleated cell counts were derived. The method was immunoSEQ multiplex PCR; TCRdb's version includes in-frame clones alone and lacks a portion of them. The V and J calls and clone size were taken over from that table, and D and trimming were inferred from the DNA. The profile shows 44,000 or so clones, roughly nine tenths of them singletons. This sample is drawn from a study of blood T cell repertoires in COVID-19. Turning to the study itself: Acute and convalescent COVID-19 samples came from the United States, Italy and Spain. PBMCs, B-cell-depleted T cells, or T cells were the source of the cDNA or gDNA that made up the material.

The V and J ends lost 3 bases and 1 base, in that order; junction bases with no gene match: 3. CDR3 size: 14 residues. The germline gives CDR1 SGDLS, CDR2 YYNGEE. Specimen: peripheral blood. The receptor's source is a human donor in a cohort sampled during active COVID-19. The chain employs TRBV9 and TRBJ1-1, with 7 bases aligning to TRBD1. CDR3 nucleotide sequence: TGTGCCAGCAGCGAGGGGGACAGGAACACTGAAGCTTTCTTT. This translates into CASSEGDRNTEAFF.